This entry lists 24 T cell receptor beta chains sequenced from one sample in a study of cytomegalovirus exposure and HLA in healthy donors. Both 60 Vbeta primers and 13 Jbeta primers went into the PCR. Clones were read by immunoSEQ multiplex PCR, and TCRdb kept only the in-frame ones, dropping some. The data show 150,000 to 200,000 clones, about four fifths seen once. Sequencing was done on a sample of PBMCs. The receptors derive from a woman in her 30s in good health and CMV-seropositive.

The rearrangement joins TRBV4-1 to TRBJ1-3; D uncertain. V lost 1 base and J lost 2, with 12 bases in between. The CDR3 is made up of 16 amino acids. The germline V gene has CDR1 MGHRA and CDR2 YSYEKL. CDR3 loop: CASSQGRNSAGNTIYF. As DNA, the CDR3 is TGCGCCAGCAGCCAAGGAAGGAATAGCGCTGGAAACACCATATATTTT.

The chain is built from TRBV7-9 and TRBJ2-1, with a weak D call TRBD2 (5 bases). The CDR3 spans 16 residues. Trimming pared 2 bases from V and 8 bases from J, leaving 19 bases between. Germline V lookup: CDR1 SEHNR, CDR2 FQNEAQ (reference sequence). CDR3 in amino acids: CASSLTGVRAGDEQFF. CDR3 sequence (DNA): TGTGCCAGCAGCTTAACTGGAGTTAGGGCGGGCGATGAGCAGTTCTTC.

V and J are TRBV14 and TRBJ1-5, with D perhaps matching TRBD1 (6 bases). This CDR3 contains 14 residues. Germline V CDR1 and CDR2: SGHDN, FVKESK. Trimming left V 2 bases short and J 4 bases short, with 9 bases between. This CDR3 reads CASSQRGGNQPQHF. DNA for the CDR3: TGTGCCAGCAGCCAAAGGGGGGGTAATCAGCCCCAGCATTTT.

Many counts were recorded for this clone. The chain employs TRBV4-1 and TRBJ1-5, with a possible D match to TRBD1 (5 bases). V lost 6 bases, J lost 1 base, and 16 bases lay in between. CDR1 and CDR2 from the germline V gene are MGHRA and YSYEKL. The CDR3 contains 16 residues. The CDR3, as DNA: TGCGCCAGCAGTCCCATTACAGGTCCCAGCAATCAGCCCCAGCATTTT. As protein: CASSPITGPSNQPQHF.

This rearrangement joins TRBV27 to TRBJ2-1, with D hard to call. This CDR3 is 15 amino acids long. Trimming took off 1 base at V and 0 bases at J, with 7 bases between the two ends. CDR1 and CDR2 from the germline V gene are MNHEY and SMNVEV (reference sequence). The CDR3 DNA reads TGTGCCAGCAGTTTATTTTCGAGCTCCTACAATGAGCAGTTCTTC. Its translation is CASSLFSSSYNEQFF.

This clone was detected a few times. This chain uses TRBV10-3 with TRBJ1-1; 9 bases are shared with TRBD1. V lost 0 bases, J lost 5 bases, and 4 bases stayed unmatched. The CDR3 runs to 15 residues. CDR1 is ENHRY and CDR2 is SYGVKD in the germline V gene. As DNA, the CDR3 is TGTGCCATCAGTGAGTCGTACAGGGGGCTAACTGAAGCTTTCTTT. Residues: CAISESYRGLTEAFF.

This chain links TRBV11-2 with TRBJ2-1; 9 nucleotides agree with TRBD1. There are 13 residues in the CDR3. J was trimmed by 10 bases and V by 5 bases; bases with no gene match: 6. Germline CDR1 is SGHAT and CDR2 is FQNNGV. This chain's CDR3 is CASSPGTGLEQFF. CDR3 nucleotides: TGTGCCAGCAGCCCCGGGACAGGGTTGGAGCAGTTCTTC.

The chain has TRBV9 and TRBJ2-1; 10 nucleotides line up with TRBD2. The CDR3 runs 18 residues. The germline gives CDR1 SGDLS, CDR2 YYNGEE. V shed 1 base and J 7 bases; nucleotides not matched to a gene: 14. The CDR3, as DNA: TGTGCCAGCAGCGTAAGGGGGGGAAGGACTAGCGGTAAAAATGAGCAGTTCTTC. Translation gives CASSVRGGRTSGKNEQFF.

The rearrangement uses TRBV10-3 and TRBJ1-1, with TRBD1 matching over 8 bases. The V gene's germline CDR1 is ENHRY and CDR2 SYGVKD. The CDR3 covers 17 residues. V lost 5 bases to trimming and J lost 4 bases; unmatched junction nucleotides: 15. The CDR3 DNA sequence: TGTGCCATCAGTATACGACGACCAGGGGGCAGCTTCACTGAAGCTTTCTTT. Its translation: CAISIRRPGGSFTEAFF.

V gene TRBV9 combines with J gene TRBJ1-2; unclear D gene. This CDR3 is 13 amino acids long. Germline V gene lookup returns CDR1 SGDLS and CDR2 YYNGEE. The V gene lost 0 bases and the J gene lost 7 bases, with 10 bases spanning the gap. CDR3 sequence: CASSVVDEVGYTF. CDR3 DNA: TGTGCCAGCAGCGTAGTGGATGAGGTTGGCTACACCTTC. Variable domain in full (rest from reference TRBV9 and TRBJ1-2): DSGVTQTPKHLITATGQRVTLRCSPRSGDLSVYWYQQSLDQGLQFLIQYYNGEERAKGNILERFSAQQFPDLHSELNLSSLELGDSALYFCASSVVDEVGYTFGSGTRLTVV.

The chain joins TRBV11-2 to TRBJ1-5; tentative D call: TRBD1 (5 bases). Germline values: CDR1 SGHAT, CDR2 FQNNGV. Trimming took 1 base from V and 9 from J, leaving 13 bases between them. This CDR3 region has 14 residues. The CDR3 loop reads CASSLVVNQGPQHF. The DNA of the CDR3 is TGTGCCAGCAGCTTAGTGGTCAATCAGGGGCCCCAGCATTTT. Combining the CDR3 with reference TRBV11-2 and TRBJ1-5 gives the whole variable domain EAGVAQSPRYKIIEKRQSVAFWCNPISGHATLYWYQQILGQGPKLLIQFQNNGVVDDSQLPKDRFSAERLKGVDSTLKIQPAKLEDSAVYLCASSLVVNQGPQHFGDGTRLSIL.

The chain links TRBV25-1 to TRBJ2-1; the match to TRBD2 covers 8 bases. CDR1 and CDR2 from the germline V gene are MGHDK and SYGVNS. V lost 7 bases to trimming and J lost 2 bases; unmatched junction nucleotides: 7. The CDR3 runs 15 residues. CDR3 sequence reads: CASTRAGGAYNEQFF. CDR3 in DNA: TGTGCCAGCACCCGGGCGGGAGGCGCCTACAATGAGCAGTTCTTC.

The genes are TRBV6-6 and TRBJ1-2; TRBD1 matches 12 bases. V shed 5 bases, J shed 8 bases, and the junction held 6 bases outside the gene matches. From germline, CDR1 is MNHNY and CDR2 SVGAGI (reference sequence). The CDR3 runs 14 residues. CDR3 coding DNA: TGTGCCAGCAGTCTGGGGGGACAGGGGGCCGGCTACACCTTC. Protein sequence: CASSLGGQGAGYTF.

This clone was observed a single time. The chain is built from TRBV6-5 and TRBJ2-1; 10 bases fit TRBD2. Germline CDR1 and CDR2: MNHEY and SVGAGI. The CDR3 covers 13 residues. The V gene end was trimmed by 5 bases and the J gene end by 9 bases; junction bases not matched to a gene: 4. The CDR3 DNA is TGTGCCAGCAGTCCCGGACTAGCGGCTGAGCAGTTCTTC. Its protein product is CASSPGLAAEQFF.

The gene calls are TRBV29-1 and TRBJ1-2; D remains ambiguous. There are 11 residues in the CDR3. The V and J ends lost 7 bases and 7 bases respectively, with 13 bases between them. Germline V CDR1 and CDR2: SQVTM, ANQGSEA. In DNA form, the CDR3 reads TGCAGCGGTTCAGTGGGCCCTGGCTACACCTTC. Translating it yields CSGSVGPGYTF.

This chain joins TRBV6-4 and TRBJ1-2; 7 bases align to TRBD1. CDR3 length: 15 residues. V was pared by 5 bases and J by 0 bases, with 6 bases of the junction left unmatched. Germline CDR1 reads MRHNA; CDR2 reads SNTAGT. The CDR3 is CASSIGTASNYGYTF. The CDR3 DNA is TGTGCCAGCAGTATTGGGACAGCCTCTAACTATGGCTACACCTTC.

V and J are TRBV19 and TRBJ1-5; the D gene is possibly TRBD1 (6 bases). The CDR3 covers 18 residues. The germline V gene has CDR1 LNHDA and CDR2 SQIVND (reference sequence). Trimming removed 5 bases from V and 0 bases from J, with 20 bases in between. CDR3 DNA sequence: TGTGCCAGTAGTCTCGGACAGAATTTTCAGAATAGCAATCAGCCCCAGCATTTT. Its protein product is CASSLGQNFQNSNQPQHF. The full variable domain, completed using reference TRBV19 and TRBJ1-5, is DGGITQSPKYLFRKEGQNVTLSCEQNLNHDAMYWYRQDPGQGLRLIYYSQIVNDFQKGDIAEGYSVSREKKESFPLTVTSAQKNPTAFYLCASSLGQNFQNSNQPQHFGDGTRLSIL.

V gene TRBV5-5 combines with J gene TRBJ2-7, with 7 bases that match TRBD1. Germline assignment: CDR1 SGHKS and CDR2 YYEKEE (reference sequence). CDR3 length equals 14 residues. V lost 7 bases and J lost 3; bases outside the gene matches: 10. CDR3 sequence: CASGVEGAGYEQYF. The CDR3 region has the DNA TGTGCCAGCGGGGTCGAGGGGGCCGGCTACGAGCAGTACTTC.

The chain joins TRBV19 to TRBJ1-5; D is undetermined. V lost 5 bases, J lost 2 bases, and 13 bases lay in between. Per germline, CDR1 LNHDA and CDR2 SQIVND (reference sequence). The CDR3 is made up of 15 amino acids. CDR3 nucleotide sequence: TGTGCCAGTAGTGACCGCGGGAGGGGCAATCAGCCCCAGCATTTT. Translating it yields CASSDRGRGNQPQHF.

This chain uses TRBV14 with TRBJ1-1; D remains unclear. The germline V and J ends were trimmed by 4 bases and 0 bases, with 6 bases remaining between them. Germline-derived CDR1 and CDR2 are SGHDN and FVKESK. The CDR3 runs to 13 residues. Written as DNA, the CDR3 is TGTGCCAGCAGCCCATCCATGAACACTGAAGCTTTCTTT. As protein: CASSPSMNTEAFF.

A word on this clone: The sample carries other DNA sequences with the same CDR3. The chain joins TRBV14 to TRBJ2-3, with 11 nucleotides matching TRBD2. This CDR3 comprises 15 residues. J lost 0 bases, V lost 4 bases, and 0 bases had no gene match. CDR1 and CDR2 (germline): SGHDN, FVKESK. CDR3 residues: CASSRTSGSTDTQYF. DNA of the CDR3: TGTGCCAGCAGCCGGACTAGCGGGAGCACAGATACGCAGTATTTT.

The chain carries TRBV7-8 and TRBJ2-5; perhaps TRBD2 as D (5 bases). Germline V gene sequence: CDR1 SGHVS, CDR2 FQNEAQ. CDR3 length: 17 amino acids. The V end was cut by 7 bases, the J end by 0 bases, with 21 bases between. The CDR3 coding sequence is TGTGCCAGCATTCTTGTCGCCGGGGTACAGTACCAAGAGACCCAGTACTTC. This encodes CASILVAGVQYQETQYF.

The chain links TRBV4-3 to TRBJ2-1; 7 bases align to TRBD2. The ends lost 3 bases at V and 8 bases at J; junction bases unmatched: 4. The CDR3 has 13 residues. From germline, CDR1 is LGHNA and CDR2 YSLEER. The CDR3 loop is CASSQWGGYEQFF. As DNA, the CDR3 is TGCGCCAGCAGCCAGTGGGGGGGGTATGAGCAGTTCTTC.

This clone showed up many times. The chain uses TRBV4-2 and TRBJ2-4, with 11 bases matching TRBD2. Germline V gene data show CDR1 as LGHNA and CDR2 as YNFKEQ. This CDR3 contains 18 residues. J gave up 0 bases and V 4 bases, and 8 bases lay outside the gene matches. This chain's CDR3 is CASSRGGGTSGAKNIQYF. Written as DNA, the CDR3 is TGTGCCAGCAGCCGCGGGGGGGGGACTAGCGGAGCCAAAAACATTCAGTACTTC.